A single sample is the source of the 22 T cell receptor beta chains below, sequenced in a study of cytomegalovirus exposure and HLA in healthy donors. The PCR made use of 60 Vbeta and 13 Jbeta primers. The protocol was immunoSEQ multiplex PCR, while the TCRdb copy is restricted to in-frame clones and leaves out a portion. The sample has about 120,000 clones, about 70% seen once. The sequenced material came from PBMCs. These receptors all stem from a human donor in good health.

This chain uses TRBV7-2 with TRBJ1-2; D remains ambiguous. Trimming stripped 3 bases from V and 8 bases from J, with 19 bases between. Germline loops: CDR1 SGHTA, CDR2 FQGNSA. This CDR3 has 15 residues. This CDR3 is CASSFEGTVLTGYTF. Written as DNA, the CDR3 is TGTGCCAGCAGCTTTGAGGGAACAGTCCTTACGGGCTACACCTTC. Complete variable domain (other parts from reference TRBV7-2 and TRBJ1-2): GAGVSQSPSNKVTEKGKDVELRCDPISGHTALYWYRQSLGQGLEFLIYFQGNSAPDKSGLPSDRFSAERTGGSVSTLTIQRTQQEDSAVYLCASSFEGTVLTGYTFGSGTRLTVV.

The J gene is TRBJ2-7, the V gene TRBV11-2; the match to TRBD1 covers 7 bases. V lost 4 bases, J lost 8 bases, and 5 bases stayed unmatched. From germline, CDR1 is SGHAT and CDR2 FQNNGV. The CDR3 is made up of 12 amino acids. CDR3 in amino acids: CASSSPTGKQYF. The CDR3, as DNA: TGTGCCAGCAGCTCCCCGACAGGGAAGCAGTACTTC.

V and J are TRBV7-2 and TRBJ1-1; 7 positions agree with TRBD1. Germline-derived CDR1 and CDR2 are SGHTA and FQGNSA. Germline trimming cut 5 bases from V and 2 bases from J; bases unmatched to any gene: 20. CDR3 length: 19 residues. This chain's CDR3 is CASSPRSPFRQGSNTEAFF. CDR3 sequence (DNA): TGTGCCAGCAGCCCCCGATCTCCTTTTCGACAGGGATCAAACACTGAAGCTTTCTTT.

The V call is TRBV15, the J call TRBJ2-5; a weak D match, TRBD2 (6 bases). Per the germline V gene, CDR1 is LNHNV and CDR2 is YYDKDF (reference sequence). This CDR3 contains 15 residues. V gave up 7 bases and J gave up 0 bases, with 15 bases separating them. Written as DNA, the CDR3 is TGTGCCACCACAGCGGGTAATAGAAACCAAGAGACCCAGTACTTC. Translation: CATTAGNRNQETQYF.

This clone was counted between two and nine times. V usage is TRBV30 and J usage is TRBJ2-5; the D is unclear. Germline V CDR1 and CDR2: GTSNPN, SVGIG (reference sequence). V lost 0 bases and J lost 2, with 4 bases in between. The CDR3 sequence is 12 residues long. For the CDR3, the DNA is TGTGCCTGGAGTGTCGCGCAAGAGACCCAGTACTTC. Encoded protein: CAWSVAQETQYF.

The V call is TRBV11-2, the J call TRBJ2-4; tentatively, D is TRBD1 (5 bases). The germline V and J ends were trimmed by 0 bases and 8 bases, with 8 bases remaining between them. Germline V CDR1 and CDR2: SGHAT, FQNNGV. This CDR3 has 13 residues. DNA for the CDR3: TGTGCCAGCAGCTTAGATCAAGGGGACATTCAGTACTTC. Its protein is CASSLDQGDIQYF. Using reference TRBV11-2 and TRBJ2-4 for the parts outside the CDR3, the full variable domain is EAGVAQSPRYKIIEKRQSVAFWCNPISGHATLYWYQQILGQGPKLLIQFQNNGVVDDSQLPKDRFSAERLKGVDSTLKIQPAKLEDSAVYLCASSLDQGDIQYFGAGTRLSVL.

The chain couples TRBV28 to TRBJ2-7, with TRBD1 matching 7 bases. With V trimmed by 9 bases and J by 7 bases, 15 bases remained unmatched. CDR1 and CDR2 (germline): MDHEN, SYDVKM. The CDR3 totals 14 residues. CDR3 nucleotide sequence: TGTGCCAGTATTCCGGGACAGAGACTTAAAGAGCAGTACTTC. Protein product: CASIPGQRLKEQYF.

As DNA, the CDR3 is TGCGCCAGCAGCTTACTAGCGGGAGGCGATACGCAGTATTTT. Its translation: CASSLLAGGDTQYF. This chain joins TRBV5-1 and TRBJ2-3, with 12 bases lining up with TRBD2. Germline CDR1 SGHRS, CDR2 YFSETQ. This CDR3 region has 14 residues. The J segment lost 6 bases and the V segment lost 2 bases, leaving 1 base of the junction unmatched. Full variable domain (outside the CDR3, taken from reference TRBV5-1 and TRBJ2-3): KAGVTQTPRYLIKTRGQQVTLSCSPISGHRSVSWYQQTPGQGLQFLFEYFSETQRNKGNFPGRFSGRQFSNSRSEMNVSTLELGDSALYLCASSLLAGGDTQYFGPGTRLTVL.

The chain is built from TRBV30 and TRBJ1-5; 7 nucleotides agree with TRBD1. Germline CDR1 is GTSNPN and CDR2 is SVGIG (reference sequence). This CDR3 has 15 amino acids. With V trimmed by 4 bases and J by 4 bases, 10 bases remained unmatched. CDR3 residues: CAWNPGGLRNQPQHF. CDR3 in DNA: TGTGCCTGGAACCCAGGGGGATTGAGGAATCAGCCCCAGCATTTT. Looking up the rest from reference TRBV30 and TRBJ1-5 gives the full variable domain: SQTIHQWPATLVQPVGSPLSLECTVEGTSNPNLYWYRQAAGRGLQLLFYSVGIGQISSEVPQNLSASRPQDRQFILSSKKLLLSDSGFYLCAWNPGGLRNQPQHFGDGTRLSIL.

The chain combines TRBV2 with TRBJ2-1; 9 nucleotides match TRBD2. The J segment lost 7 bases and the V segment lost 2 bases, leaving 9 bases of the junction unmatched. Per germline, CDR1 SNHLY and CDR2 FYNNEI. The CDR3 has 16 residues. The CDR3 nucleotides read TGTGCCAGCAGTGAAACGACTAGCGGAAGTGGGAATGAGCAGTTCTTC. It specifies CASSETTSGSGNEQFF.

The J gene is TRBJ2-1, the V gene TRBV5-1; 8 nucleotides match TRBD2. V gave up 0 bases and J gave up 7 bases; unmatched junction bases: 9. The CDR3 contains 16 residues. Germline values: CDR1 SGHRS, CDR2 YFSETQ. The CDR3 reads CASSLAQGLVRNEQFF. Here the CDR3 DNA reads TGCGCCAGCAGCTTGGCTCAGGGACTAGTCAGAAATGAGCAGTTCTTC.

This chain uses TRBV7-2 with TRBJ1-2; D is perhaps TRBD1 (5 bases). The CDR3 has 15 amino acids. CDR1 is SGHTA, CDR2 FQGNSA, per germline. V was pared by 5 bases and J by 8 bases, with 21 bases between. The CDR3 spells CASSGPAGGGGGYTF. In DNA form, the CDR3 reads TGTGCCAGCAGCGGACCGGCGGGGGGTGGTGGAGGCTACACCTTC.

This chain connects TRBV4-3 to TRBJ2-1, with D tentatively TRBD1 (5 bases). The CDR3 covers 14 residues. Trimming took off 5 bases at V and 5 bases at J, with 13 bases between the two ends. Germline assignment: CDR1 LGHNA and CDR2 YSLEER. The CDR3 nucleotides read TGCGCCAGCAGCAGCTTAGGGGCACACAATGAGCAGTTCTTC. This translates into CASSSLGAHNEQFF.

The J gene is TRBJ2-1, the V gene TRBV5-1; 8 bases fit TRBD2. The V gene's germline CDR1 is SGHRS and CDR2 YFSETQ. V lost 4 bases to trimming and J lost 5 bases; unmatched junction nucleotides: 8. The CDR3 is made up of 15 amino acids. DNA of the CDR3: TGCGCCAGCAGCGCGACGGGACTAGACCACAATGAGCAGTTCTTC. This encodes CASSATGLDHNEQFF.

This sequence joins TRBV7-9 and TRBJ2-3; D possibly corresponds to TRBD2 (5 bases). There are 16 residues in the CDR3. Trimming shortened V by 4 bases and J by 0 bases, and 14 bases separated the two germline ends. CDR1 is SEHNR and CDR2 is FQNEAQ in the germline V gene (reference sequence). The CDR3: CASSSTDWFSTDTQYF. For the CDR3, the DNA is TGTGCCAGCAGCTCGACGGACTGGTTTAGCACAGATACGCAGTATTTT.

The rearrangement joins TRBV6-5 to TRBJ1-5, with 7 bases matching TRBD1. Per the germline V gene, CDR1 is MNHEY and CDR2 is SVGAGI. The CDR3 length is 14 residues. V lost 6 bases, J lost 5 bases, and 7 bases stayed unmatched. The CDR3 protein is CASRAPGQYQPQHF. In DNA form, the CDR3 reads TGTGCCAGCAGGGCCCCGGGACAGTATCAGCCCCAGCATTTT.

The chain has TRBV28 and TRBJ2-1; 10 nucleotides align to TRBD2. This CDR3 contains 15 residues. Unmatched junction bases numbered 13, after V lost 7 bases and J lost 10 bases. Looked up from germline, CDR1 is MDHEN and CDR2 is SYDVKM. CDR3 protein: CASTSGSGGAREQFF. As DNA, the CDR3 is TGTGCCAGCACCTCCGGCAGCGGGGGGGCTCGGGAGCAGTTCTTC.

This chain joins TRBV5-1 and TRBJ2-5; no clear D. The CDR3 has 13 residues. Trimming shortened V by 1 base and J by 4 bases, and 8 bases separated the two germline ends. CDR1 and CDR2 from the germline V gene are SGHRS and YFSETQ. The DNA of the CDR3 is TGCGCCAGCAGCTTGATTTACGGAGAGACCCAGTACTTC. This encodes CASSLIYGETQYF. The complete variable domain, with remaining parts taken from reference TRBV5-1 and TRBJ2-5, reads KAGVTQTPRYLIKTRGQQVTLSCSPISGHRSVSWYQQTPGQGLQFLFEYFSETQRNKGNFPGRFSGRQFSNSRSEMNVSTLELGDSALYLCASSLIYGETQYFGPGTRLLVL.

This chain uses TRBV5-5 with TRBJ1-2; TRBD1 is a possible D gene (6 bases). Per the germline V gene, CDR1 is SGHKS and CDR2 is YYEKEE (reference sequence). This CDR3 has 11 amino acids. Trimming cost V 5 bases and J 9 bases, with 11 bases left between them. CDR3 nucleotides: TGTGCCAGCAGGGACAGTCACCGCTACACCTTC. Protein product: CASRDSHRYTF. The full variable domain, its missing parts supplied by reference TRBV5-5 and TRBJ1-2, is DAGVTQSPTHLIKTRGQQVTLRCSPISGHKSVSWYQQVLGQGPQFIFQYYEKEERGRGNFPDRFSARQFPNYSSELNVNALLLGDSALYLCASRDSHRYTFGSGTRLTVV.

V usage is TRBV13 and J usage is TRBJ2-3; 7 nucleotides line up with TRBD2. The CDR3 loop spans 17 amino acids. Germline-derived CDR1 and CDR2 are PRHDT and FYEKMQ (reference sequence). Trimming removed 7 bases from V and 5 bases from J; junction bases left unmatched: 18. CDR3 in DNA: TGTGCCAGCACCCCAAGGGCGGGAGTAAGAGCGGGAGATACGCAGTATTTT. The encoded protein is CASTPRAGVRAGDTQYF.

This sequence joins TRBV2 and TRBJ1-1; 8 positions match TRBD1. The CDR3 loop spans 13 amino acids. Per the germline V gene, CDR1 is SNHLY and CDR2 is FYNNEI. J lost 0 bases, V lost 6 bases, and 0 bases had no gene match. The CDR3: CASRDRVNTEAFF. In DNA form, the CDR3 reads TGTGCCAGCAGGGACAGGGTGAACACTGAAGCTTTCTTT.

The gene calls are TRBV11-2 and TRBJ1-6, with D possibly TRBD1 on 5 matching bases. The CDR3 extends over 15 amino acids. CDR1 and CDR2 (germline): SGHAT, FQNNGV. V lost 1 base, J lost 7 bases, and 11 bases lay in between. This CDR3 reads CASSLGRGPNSPLHF. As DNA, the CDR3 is TGTGCCAGCAGCTTAGGGAGGGGACCCAATTCACCCCTCCACTTT.